This is a list of T cell receptor beta chains from one sample in a study of HIV-infected patients and healthy controls. TCRdb passed the 5' RACE reads through MiXCR, listing each CDR3 protein once. The sample lists about 17,000 distinct CDR3 sequences; roughly 15% were seen once. The sequencing sample was made of CD8+ T cells from blood. All receptors come from a human donor in good health. Both conserved end residues are part of each CDR3. A D gene is named only where the DNA matches it firmly. The size field is filled for only some rows; it gives once, few, many or a size class.

D	size	V	J	CDR3	DNA
.	few	TRBV6-2/TRBV6-3	TRBJ2-1	CASSFGLSAEQFF	TGTGCCAGCAGTTTTGGCCTCAGCGCTGAGCAGTTCTTC
.	.	TRBV19	TRBJ1-1	CASSIPLMGNTEAFF	TGTGCCAGTAGTATCCCGCTGATGGGGAACACTGAAGCTTTCTTT
TRBD1	many	TRBV7-9	TRBJ1-1	CASSFAGGGNTEAFF	TGTGCCAGCAGCTTTGCAGGGGGCGGGAACACTGAAGCTTTCTTT
.	many	TRBV6-4	TRBJ1-5	CASAGRDQPQHF	TGTGCCAGCGCCGGACGCGATCAGCCCCAGCATTTT
.	.	TRBV5-5	TRBJ1-1	CASSGGLGRFF	TGTGCCAGCAGCGGCGGGTTGGGGAGGTTCTTT
.	many	TRBV6-6	TRBJ2-2	CASSYSGSPGELFF	TGTGCCAGCAGTTACTCCGGTAGCCCCGGGGAGCTGTTTTTT
.	.	TRBV6-1	TRBJ1-5	CASSEASGSQPQHF	TGTGCCAGCAGTGAAGCGTCGGGGTCCCAGCCCCAGCATTTT
TRBD1	medium-sized	TRBV28	TRBJ1-1	CASSLEGQGGTEAFF	TGTGCCAGCAGTTTGGAGGGACAGGGCGGGACTGAAGCTTTCTTT
.	few	TRBV2	TRBJ2-5	CASRDLEAAQYF	TGTGCCAGCAGGGACCTTGAAGCGGCCCAGTACTTC
TRBD1	few	TRBV28	TRBJ2-3	CASSPGQGGADTQYF	TGTGCCAGCAGCCCCGGACAGGGAGGAGCAGATACGCAGTATTTT
.	few	TRBV11-2	TRBJ2-1	CASSLDEQTPPGRRGTYNEQFF	TGTGCCAGCAGCTTAGATGAACAGACCCCCCCTGGGCGGCGTGGGACCTACAATGAGCAGTTCTTC
.	.	TRBV27	TRBJ1-2	CASSRPGHPYYTF	TGTGCCAGCAGCCGGCCGGGACATCCTTACTACACCTTC
.	large	TRBV4-3	TRBJ2-3	CASSQDRSTDTQYF	TGCGCCAGCAGCCAAGATCGTAGCACAGATACGCAGTATTTT
.	.	TRBV7-9	TRBJ1-4	CASTKKEGTTNEKLFF	TGTGCCAGCACCAAGAAGGAAGGAACAACTAATGAAAAACTGTTTTTT
.	.	TRBV20-1	TRBJ1-1	CSASVGETEAFF	TGCAGTGCTAGTGTAGGGGAGACTGAAGCTTTCTTT
.	many	TRBV20-1	TRBJ2-1	CSARDFQWVVDNEQFF	TGCAGTGCTAGAGATTTCCAGTGGGTAGTGGACAATGAGCAGTTCTTC
TRBD1	.	TRBV7-9	TRBJ2-7	CASSTIRDRGPYEQYF	TGTGCCAGCAGCACGATCCGGGACAGGGGGCCTTACGAGCAGTACTTC
.	many	TRBV6-6	TRBJ1-3	CATKPGPYPGNTIYF	TGTGCCACAAAACCGGGGCCGTACCCTGGAAACACCATATATTTT
.	many	TRBV6-5	TRBJ2-5	CASRARGETQYF	TGTGCCAGCAGAGCGAGAGGGGAGACCCAGTACTTC
TRBD1	many	TRBV4-2	TRBJ1-1	CASSQSGTDNTEAFF	TGTGCCAGCAGCCAATCCGGGACAGATAACACTGAAGCTTTCTTT
TRBD2	many	TRBV4-2	TRBJ2-1	CASSQEGLAGSDEQFF	TGTGCCAGCAGCCAAGAGGGCCTAGCGGGATCGGATGAGCAGTTCTTC
.	many	TRBV5-1	TRBJ1-1	CASSLHPGGEGTEAFF	TGCGCCAGCAGCTTGCATCCGGGGGGAGAGGGCACTGAAGCTTTCTTT
.	many	TRBV28	TRBJ2-2	CASSLPGTAGELFF	TGTGCCAGCAGTTTACCAGGCACGGCCGGGGAGCTGTTTTTT
.	many	TRBV29-1	TRBJ2-7	CSVTGANSYEQYF	TGCAGCGTAACCGGGGCCAACTCCTACGAGCAGTACTTC
.	many	TRBV10-3	TRBJ2-1	CAISESSANEQFF	TGTGCCATCAGTGAGTCTAGCGCCAATGAGCAGTTCTTC
.	few	TRBV24-1	TRBJ1-1	CATSPGSKGEAFF	TGTGCCACCAGCCCGGGCTCCAAGGGGGAAGCTTTCTTT
TRBD2	many	TRBV7-8	TRBJ2-3	CASSLGGLAESTDTQYF	TGTGCCAGCAGCTTGGGGGGACTAGCGGAGAGCACAGATACGCAGTATTTT
.	many	TRBV3-1	TRBJ2-3	CASSQEALFDTQYF	TGTGCCAGCAGCCAAGAAGCCTTATTTGATACGCAGTATTTT
.	few	TRBV4-2	TRBJ2-5	CASSQDPTGETQETQYF	TGTGCCAGCAGCCAAGATCCAACGGGGGAGACCCAAGAGACCCAGTACTTC
.	.	TRBV25-1	TRBJ1-6	CASSEPYSSSPLHF	TGTGCCAGCAGTGAACCCTACAGCTCCTCACCCCTCCACTTT
.	many	TRBV27	TRBJ2-7	CASRPETPDYEQYF	TGTGCCAGCCGACCTGAGACTCCCGACTACGAGCAGTACTTC
TRBD2	few	TRBV20-1	TRBJ2-1	CSARALLAGDSPYEQFF	TGCAGTGCTAGAGCTCTTCTAGCGGGAGATTCTCCCTATGAGCAGTTCTTC
TRBD2	many	TRBV24-1	TRBJ2-3	CATSDPLTSGVGDTQYF	TGTGCCACCAGTGACCCCTTAACTAGCGGGGTGGGAGATACGCAGTATTTT
.	many	TRBV28	TRBJ1-1	CASSPPRVNTEAFF	TGTGCCAGCAGTCCGCCACGGGTGAACACTGAAGCTTTCTTT
.	many	TRBV29-1	TRBJ1-1	CSVTFQLVTDTEAFF	TGCAGCGTCACGTTCCAATTGGTTACGGACACTGAAGCTTTCTTT
.	few	TRBV28	TRBJ2-5	CASSLPNSSPGPRRGTQYF	TGTGCCAGCAGTTTACCAAACTCCAGTCCGGGCCCGAGGCGAGGCACCCAGTACTTC
.	few	TRBV12-5	TRBJ2-6	CASGPHRGFGTGANVLTF	TGTGCTAGTGGTCCCCACCGAGGATTTGGGACCGGGGCCAACGTCCTGACTTTC
.	many	TRBV6-4	TRBJ2-6	CASSEGRDSGANVLTF	TGTGCCAGCAGTGAAGGGCGTGACTCTGGGGCCAACGTCCTGACTTTC
TRBD1	few	TRBV7-2	TRBJ2-5	CASSSIRDRVKETQYF	TGTGCCAGCAGCTCGATAAGGGACAGGGTTAAAGAGACCCAGTACTTC
.	few	TRBV19	TRBJ1-5	CASKGKSYSNQPQHF	TGTGCCAGTAAGGGCAAGTCTTATAGCAATCAGCCCCAGCATTTT
TRBD2	few	TRBV29-1	TRBJ2-2	CSVTSGIYTGELFF	TGCAGCGTTACTAGCGGGATTTACACCGGGGAGCTGTTTTTT
TRBD1	many	TRBV7-8	TRBJ2-5	CASSLGTGRMVAETQYF	TGTGCCAGCAGCTTGGGGACAGGGAGGATGGTGGCCGAGACCCAGTACTTC
TRBD1	.	TRBV12-3/TRBV12-4	TRBJ2-2	CASSFRGNGELFF	TGTGCCAGCAGCTTCAGGGGGAACGGGGAGCTGTTTTTT
.	many	TRBV19	TRBJ2-1	CASSSIHSSYNEQFF	TGTGCCAGTAGCTCGATACATTCCTCCTACAATGAGCAGTTCTTC
.	few	TRBV18	TRBJ2-5	CASSPRGVEQETQYF	TGTGCCAGCTCACCTCGAGGGGTAGAACAAGAGACCCAGTACTTC
TRBD2	many	TRBV11-1	TRBJ2-2	CASSTGLAGGELFF	TGTGCCAGCAGCACGGGACTAGCCGGCGGGGAGCTGTTTTTT
.	many	TRBV6-5	TRBJ1-2	CASSYSRISGDYGYTF	TGTGCCAGCAGTTACTCGAGAATTTCTGGTGACTATGGCTACACCTTC
.	many	TRBV4-3	TRBJ2-1	CASSPGGLAEEKSYNEQFF	TGCGCCAGCAGCCCAGGGGGTCTAGCGGAAGAAAAATCCTACAATGAGCAGTTCTTC
.	many	TRBV4-3	TRBJ2-7	CASSPGAPRYEQYF	TGCGCCAGCAGCCCAGGAGCCCCAAGGTACGAGCAGTACTTC
.	few	TRBV29-1	TRBJ2-2	CSVVRGAGELFF	TGCAGCGTTGTCAGGGGGGCCGGGGAGCTGTTTTTT
.	many	TRBV6-2/TRBV6-3	TRBJ2-7	CAISGGFYYEQYF	TGTGCCATCTCAGGAGGCTTTTACTACGAGCAGTACTTC